Listed below are T cell receptor beta chains from one sample, sequenced in a study of STAT3 mutations in large granular lymphocyte leukemia. TCRdb keeps only in-frame clones here, not all; method: immunoSEQ multiplex PCR. The sample shows approximately 1,200 clones, around a third of them seen only once. The source material was PBMCs. The receptors originated from a human donor with T large granular lymphocyte leukemia. Some clones in this sample may be carry-over from other donors' samples. The conserved cysteine and the conserved F or W are not part of the CDR3 here. D genes are given only for firm matches.

CDR3	D	V	J
SVGIGGPNQPQH	-	TRBV29-1	TRBJ1-5
ANYQGAYGYT	TRBD1	TRBV6-6	TRBJ1-2
ASSQDDWRGDEQY	-	TRBV4-3	TRBJ2-7
ASSSRGSNEQY	-	TRBV5-4	TRBJ2-7
ASNSGPGYT	-	TRBV5-6	TRBJ1-2
ASSLATRGLSPLH	TRBD1	TRBV5-1	TRBJ1-6
ASSYSGQGSYGYT	TRBD1	TRBV6-5	TRBJ1-2
ASSPGAGSHGYT	-	TRBV7-9	TRBJ1-2
ASSLKGEINSPLH	-	TRBV7-3	TRBJ1-6
ASSVTGGRSPGYEQY	TRBD2	TRBV28	TRBJ2-7
ASSVAPEVRDSKLYNEQL	TRBD1	TRBV9	TRBJ2-1
AWSLNTDTQY	-	TRBV30	TRBJ2-3
ASSGGQASGSYEQY	TRBD2	TRBV28	TRBJ2-7
ASSLWGNQPQH	-	TRBV27	TRBJ1-5
ASSLAGLVQETQY	-	TRBV5-1	TRBJ2-5
ASSPGQGRQPQH	-	TRBV5-1	TRBJ1-5
ASSPFRGQGSSYEQY	TRBD1	TRBV18	TRBJ2-7
ASSLGPDEQF	-	TRBV7-8	TRBJ2-1
ASSSPTENTGELF	-	TRBV5-1	TRBJ2-2
AWSVGGATNEQF	-	TRBV30	TRBJ2-1
ASSQDVGGGSYEQY	-	TRBV4-2	TRBJ2-7
SARDQTANT	-	TRBV20-1	TRBJ1-2
ASSQDIEQGSYEQY	TRBD1	TRBV4-3	TRBJ2-7
SVVGPHNYGYT	-	TRBV29-1	TRBJ1-2
ASSFWGTINSPLH	-	TRBV5-4	TRBJ1-6
SVAWQGRSYEQY	-	TRBV29-1	TRBJ2-7
ASSSQGVGRPMNTEAF	TRBD1	TRBV11-1	TRBJ1-1
ASSRDGAQETQY	-	TRBV5-4	TRBJ2-5
ASSPRGGQGARNTEAF	TRBD1	TRBV19	TRBJ1-1
SVGGTTAGITEAF	-	TRBV29-1	TRBJ1-1
ASSLWDRGLSYEQY	TRBD1	TRBV18	TRBJ2-7
ASSQERGRYEQY	-	TRBV4-3	TRBJ2-7
ASSIKTVPVQETQY	-	TRBV5-4	TRBJ2-5
SVADYGYT	-	TRBV29-1	TRBJ1-2
ASSSAGASYEQY	-	TRBV5-1	TRBJ2-7
ASSRDSRNTIY	-	TRBV6-6	TRBJ1-3
ASSAEPGWMDIQY	-	TRBV5-1	TRBJ2-4
SVAPKGRDGYT	-	TRBV29-1	TRBJ1-2
ASSQGRSGLAGSASSYNEQF	TRBD2	TRBV18	TRBJ2-1
ASSLGANYGYT	-	TRBV7-9	TRBJ1-2
ASSRQGSAGYT	TRBD1	TRBV27	TRBJ1-2
ASSSGLAYNEQF	TRBD2	TRBV5-1	TRBJ2-1
SVVRGSYQETQY	-	TRBV29-1	TRBJ2-5
ASGLAEYNEQF	TRBD2	TRBV6-5	TRBJ2-1
AWSETLNTEAF	-	TRBV30	TRBJ1-1